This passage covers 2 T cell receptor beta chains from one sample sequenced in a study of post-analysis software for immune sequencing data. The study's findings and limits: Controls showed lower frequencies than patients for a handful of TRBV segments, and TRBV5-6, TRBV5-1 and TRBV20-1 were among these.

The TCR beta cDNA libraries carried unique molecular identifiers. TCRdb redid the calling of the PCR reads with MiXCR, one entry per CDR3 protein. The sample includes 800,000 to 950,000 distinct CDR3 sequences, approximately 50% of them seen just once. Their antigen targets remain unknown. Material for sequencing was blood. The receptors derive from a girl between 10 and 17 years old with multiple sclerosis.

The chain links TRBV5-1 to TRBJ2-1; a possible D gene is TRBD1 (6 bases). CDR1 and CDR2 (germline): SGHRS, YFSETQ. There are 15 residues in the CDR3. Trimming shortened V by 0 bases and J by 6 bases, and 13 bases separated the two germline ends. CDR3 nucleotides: TGCGCCAGCAGCTTGGTGGTTCCAGGGGCCAATGAGCAGTTCTTC. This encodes CASSLVVPGANEQFF.

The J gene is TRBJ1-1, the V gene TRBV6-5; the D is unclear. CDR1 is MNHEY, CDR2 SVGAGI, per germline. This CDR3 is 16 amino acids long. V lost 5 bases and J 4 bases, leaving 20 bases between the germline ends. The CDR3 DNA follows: TGTGCCAGCAGTCCCCGCTCCACAGTCTTCTCCACTGAAGCTTTCTTT. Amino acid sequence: CASSPRSTVFSTEAFF.